The next 23 T cell receptor beta chains were all read from a single sample in a study of metastatic and nonmetastatic thyroid tumors. Treatment of any kind had been given to no patient before thyroid surgery. TCRdb re-analyzed the PCR reads through MiXCR. The table records under 30,000 clones, over 15% of them present only once. Sequenced material: blood. The receptors shown here come from a male donor with papillary thyroid cancer or a benign thyroid nodule (not recorded which). Some clones in this sample may be carry-over from other donors' samples.

This clone was seen only a few times. V and J are TRBV28 and TRBJ2-1; perhaps TRBD2 as D (6 bases). The CDR3 loop spans 15 amino acids. V lost 6 bases and J 10 bases, leaving 22 bases between the germline ends. Germline V gene data show CDR1 as MDHEN and CDR2 as SYDVKM. In DNA, the CDR3 is TGTGCCAGCAGGCTAAGGGGAGGTTCGGGTCGGGAGCAGTTCTTC. Protein sequence: CASRLRGGSGREQFF.

This clone occurred a few times. Its ends do not fully match the called genes, so a read error is possible. The V call is TRBV24-1, the J call TRBJ1-5; no clear D gene. The germline V gene has CDR1 KGHDR and CDR2 SFDVKD. This CDR3 comprises 13 residues. CDR3: CATSSDGNQPQHF. The CDR3 DNA reads as TGTGCCACCAGCTCGGACGGCAATCAACCCCAGCATTTT.

In this sample, this clone turned up many times. The chain links TRBV18 to TRBJ2-2; 9 bases fit TRBD2. The CDR3 is made up of 17 amino acids. Germline values: CDR1 KGHSH, CDR2 LQKENI. With V trimmed by 6 bases and J by 5 bases, 13 bases remained unmatched. This CDR3 is CASSDRLAGPRTGELFF. The CDR3 coding sequence is TGTGCCAGCTCCGACAGGCTAGCGGGGCCTCGGACCGGGGAGCTGTTTTTT.

This clone has ten or more counts. Written as DNA, the CDR3 is TGTGCCTCTGGACTCGGTCCCTACGAGCAGTACTTC. Its translation is CASGLGPYEQYF. The J gene is TRBJ2-7, the V gene TRBV28, with a possible D match to TRBD2 (5 bases). CDR3 size: 12 residues. Germline loops: CDR1 MDHEN, CDR2 SYDVKM. The germline V and J ends were trimmed by 11 bases and 2 bases, with 13 bases remaining between them.

This clone has a count of ten or more. The chain has TRBV20-1 and TRBJ2-1; perhaps TRBD1 as D (6 bases). The ends were cut back, 5 bases at V and 5 bases at J, with 13 bases in the middle. The CDR3 has 13 amino acids. In germline, CDR1 is DFQATT, CDR2 SNEGSKA (reference sequence). CDR3 in amino acids: CSAFSGADNEQFF. CDR3 DNA sequence: TGCAGTGCTTTCTCAGGGGCCGACAATGAGCAGTTCTTC.

Sample share makes this clone medium-sized. The chain carries TRBV27 and TRBJ2-7, with TRBD1 identical over 9 bases. This CDR3 region has 15 residues. V dropped 6 bases and J dropped 5; count of bases not matched to a gene: 11. Germline CDR1 is MNHEY and CDR2 is SMNVEV (reference sequence). CDR3: CASSLSRTGVDEQYF. The CDR3 DNA sequence: TGTGCCAGCAGCTTGTCAAGGACAGGGGTGGACGAGCAGTACTTC.

There are many counts of this clone. Distinct nucleotide sequences in the sample also encode this CDR3. The rearrangement joins TRBV3-1 to TRBJ2-7; 11 nucleotides agree with TRBD2. This CDR3 has 15 amino acids. Losses at the gene ends were 1 base for V and 2 bases for J; bases not matched to a gene: 1. CDR1 is LGHDT, CDR2 YNNKEL, per germline (reference sequence). Here the CDR3 reads CASSQGLAGTYEQYF. Written as DNA, the CDR3 is TGTGCCAGCAGCCAAGGACTAGCGGGGACCTACGAGCAGTACTTC.

This clone was recorded many times. The chain joins TRBV3-1 to TRBJ2-3; D gene unclear. The CDR3 has 15 residues. V dropped 1 base and J dropped 0 bases, with 8 bases sitting between them. Germline loops: CDR1 LGHDT, CDR2 YNNKEL (reference sequence). The CDR3 protein is CASSQVSSSTDTQYF. CDR3 bases: TGTGCCAGCAGCCAAGTTAGTAGTAGCACAGATACGCAGTATTTT.

This clone is judged medium-sized. The genes are TRBV11-2 and TRBJ2-1, with 7 bases identical to TRBD2. With 5 bases clipped from V and 4 bases from J, the junction kept 8 bases outside the gene matches. Per germline, CDR1 SGHAT and CDR2 FQNNGV. This CDR3 is built from 15 residues. The CDR3 nucleotides read TGTGCCAGCAGCCTCCTAGCGGTCTTGTACAATGAGCAGTTCTTC. It is translated as CASSLLAVLYNEQFF.

The chain links TRBV18 to TRBJ2-7; TRBD2 agrees at 10 bases. The V segment lost 2 bases and the J segment 0 bases; nucleotides outside the gene matches: 13. Germline V lookup: CDR1 KGHSH, CDR2 LQKENI. This CDR3 comprises 19 residues. The CDR3 reads CASSPAPRTSGNPSYEQYF. CDR3 sequence (DNA): TGTGCCAGCTCACCAGCCCCGCGGACTAGCGGCAATCCCTCCTACGAGCAGTACTTC.

This clone is termed medium-sized (0.01 to 0.1%). The gene calls are TRBV7-8 and TRBJ2-2, with D possibly being TRBD1 or TRBD2 (5 bases each). CDR3 size: 19 residues. From germline, CDR1 is SGHVS and CDR2 FQNEAQ. Trimming took 4 bases from V and 2 from J, leaving 23 bases between them. The CDR3 DNA reads as TGTGCCAGCAGCTCGAGGGTGCAGGGTTGGCTAGCTAACACCGGGGAGCTGTTTTTT. Protein product: CASSSRVQGWLANTGELFF.

There are a few counts of this clone. This chain connects TRBV6-2 or TRBV6-3 to TRBJ1-1; D is undetermined. The CDR3 has 13 residues. Between the trimmed V and J ends, which lost 5 bases and 8 bases, there was a span of 15 bases. The germline V gene has CDR1 MNHEY and CDR2 SVGEGT. CDR3 in DNA: TGTGCCAGCAGTCAATTCGGGTCAGGAGAAGCTTTCTTT. It translates to CASSQFGSGEAFF.

This clone was found once. No conserved phenylalanine or tryptophan is present at the end of the CDR3, so a read error is the likely explanation. In DNA form, the CDR3 reads TGTGCCAGCAGCTTAGTGACTAGCTCCTACAATGAGCAGTTCTCC. Its protein is CASSLVTSSYNEQFS. The V gene is TRBV7-3, the J gene TRBJ2-1, with D possibly TRBD2 on 6 matching bases. V lost 2 bases and J 0 bases, leaving 8 bases between the germline ends. CDR1 and CDR2 from the germline V gene are SGHTA and FQGTGA. CDR3 length: 15 residues.

This clone was counted ten times or more. The chain links TRBV5-1 to TRBJ2-1; 13 bases match TRBD2. This CDR3 spans 19 amino acids. With V trimmed by 0 bases and J by 0 bases, 6 bases remained unmatched. Looked up from germline, CDR1 is SGHRS and CDR2 is YFSETQ. The CDR3 sequence is CASSLGLAGGLSSYNEQFF. The CDR3 DNA follows: TGCGCCAGCAGCTTGGGACTAGCGGGAGGTTTAAGCTCCTACAATGAGCAGTTCTTC.

This clone appeared a few times. The chain recombines TRBV12-3 or TRBV12-4 with TRBJ1-6; the D gene is possibly TRBD1 (5 bases). V was trimmed by 6 bases and J by 8 bases, leaving 17 bases between them. This CDR3 region has 15 residues. CDR3 in amino acids: CASREQVTRDSPLHF. CDR3 nucleotides: TGTGCCAGCAGGGAACAGGTCACCAGGGATTCACCCCTCCACTTT.

This clone was observed a few times. This chain uses TRBV6-1 with TRBJ2-1; D is perhaps TRBD2 (6 bases). V was pared by 4 bases and J by 0 bases, with 13 bases between. CDR3 length equals 16 residues. Germline V gives CDR1 MNHNS, CDR2 SASEGT. The CDR3 nucleotides are TGTGCCAGCAGTGGGGGACTCGGGAGCTCCTACAATGAGCAGTTCTTC. Translated: CASSGGLGSSYNEQFF.

This chain links TRBV13 with TRBJ1-6; TRBD1 might be the D (6 bases). The CDR3 has 14 residues. With 2 bases removed from V and 7 bases from J, the gap between germline ends came to 9 bases. Germline V gene data show CDR1 as PRHDT and CDR2 as FYEKMQ (reference sequence). Here the CDR3 reads CASSLRTGNSPLHF. The DNA for the CDR3 is TGTGCCAGCAGCTTAAGAACAGGGAATTCACCCCTCCACTTT. Using reference TRBV13 and TRBJ1-6 for the parts outside the CDR3, the full variable domain is AAGVIQSPRHLIKEKRETATLKCYPIPRHDTVYWYQQGPGQDPQFLISFYEKMQSDKGSIPDRFSAQQFSDYHSELNMSSLELGDSALYFCASSLRTGNSPLHFGNGTRLTVT.

This clone has ten or more counts. V and J are TRBV13 and TRBJ1-1; D gene ambiguous. Germline CDR1 and CDR2: PRHDT and FYEKMQ (reference sequence). The length of the CDR3 is 12 residues. Between the trimmed V and J ends, which lost 1 base and 6 bases, there was a span of 6 bases. Here the CDR3 reads CASSLVRSEAFF. CDR3 DNA: TGTGCCAGCAGCTTAGTAAGGTCTGAAGCTTTCTTT. Combining the CDR3 with reference TRBV13 and TRBJ1-1 gives the whole variable domain AAGVIQSPRHLIKEKRETATLKCYPIPRHDTVYWYQQGPGQDPQFLISFYEKMQSDKGSIPDRFSAQQFSDYHSELNMSSLELGDSALYFCASSLVRSEAFFGQGTRLTVV.

A note on this clone: The germline gene is not matched at one end of the junction; a read error may be the cause. This chain connects TRBV11-1 to TRBJ2-1; 12 bases align to TRBD2. Germline-derived CDR1 and CDR2 are SGHAT and FQDESV (reference sequence). The CDR3 sequence is 18 residues long. As DNA, the CDR3 is TGTGCCAGCAGCCTAGCAGGCGCTAGCGGGAGGGCCAGGAATGAGCAGTTCTTC. Its protein is CASSLAGASGRARNEQFF.

The chain combines TRBV5-4 with TRBJ2-3; perhaps TRBD1 as D (6 bases). Between the trimmed V and J ends, which lost 1 base and 0 bases, there was a span of 12 bases. CDR1 SGHNT and CDR2 YYREEE come from the germline V gene (reference sequence). The CDR3 loop spans 16 amino acids. The CDR3 sequence: CASSLQGLTSTDTQYF. CDR3 coding DNA: TGTGCCAGCAGCTTGCAGGGGCTTACTAGCACAGATACGCAGTATTTT.

This clone has a count of ten or more. The CDR3 sequence is CASSQDGVAGVYNEQFF. DNA for the CDR3: TGTGCCAGCAGCCAAGATGGAGTAGCGGGAGTATACAATGAGCAGTTCTTC. The rearrangement links TRBV4-2 to TRBJ2-1; TRBD2 agrees at 9 bases. Trimming at V came to 0 bases and at J to 4 bases, leaving 7 bases not matched to a gene. From germline, CDR1 is LGHNA and CDR2 YNFKEQ. The CDR3 has 17 amino acids.

The chain couples TRBV5-1 to TRBJ1-5, with 8 bases identical to TRBD1. CDR1 and CDR2 from the germline V gene are SGHRS and YFSETQ. The CDR3 is 16 amino acids. V lost 0 bases and J lost 6; bases outside the gene matches: 8. CDR3 in amino acids: CASSLGDAGGAQPQHF. CDR3 nucleotides: TGCGCCAGCAGCTTGGGGGATGCAGGGGGCGCTCAGCCCCAGCATTTT.

By its share, this clone is medium-sized. V gene TRBV28 combines with J gene TRBJ1-3; 8 nucleotides agree with TRBD1. With 4 bases clipped from V and 1 base from J, the junction kept 0 bases outside the gene matches. Germline CDR1 MDHEN, CDR2 SYDVKM. CDR3 size: 14 residues. DNA for the CDR3: TGTGCCAGCAGTTGGACAGGGTCTGGAAACACCATATATTTT. Translated: CASSWTGSGNTIYF.